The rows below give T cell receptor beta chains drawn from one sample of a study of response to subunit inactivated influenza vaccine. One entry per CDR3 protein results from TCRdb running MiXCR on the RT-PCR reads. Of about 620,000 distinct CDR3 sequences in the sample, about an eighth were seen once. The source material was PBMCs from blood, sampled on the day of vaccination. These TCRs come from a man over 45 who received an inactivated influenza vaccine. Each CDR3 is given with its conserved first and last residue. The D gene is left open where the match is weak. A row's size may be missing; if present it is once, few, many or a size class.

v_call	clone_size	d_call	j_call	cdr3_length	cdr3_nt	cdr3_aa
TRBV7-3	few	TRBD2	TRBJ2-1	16	TGTGCCAGCAGCCTTTTTAGCGGGACCTCCTACAATGAGCAGTTCTTC	CASSLFSGTSYNEQFF
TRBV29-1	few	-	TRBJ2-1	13	TGCAGCGGAAAAGAGAGCTCCTACAATGAGCAGTTCTTC	CSGKESSYNEQFF
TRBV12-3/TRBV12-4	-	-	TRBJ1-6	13	TGTGCCAGCAGTTTAGCAGGTTCTTCACCCCTCCACTTT	CASSLAGSSPLHF
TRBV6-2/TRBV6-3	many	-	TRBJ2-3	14	TGTGCCAGCAGTTATGGAACAGGGAGAGATACGCAGTATTTT	CASSYGTGRDTQYF
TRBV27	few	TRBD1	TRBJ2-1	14	TGTGCCAGCAGTCAGGGACAGGGGGTCAATGAGCAGTTCTTC	CASSQGQGVNEQFF
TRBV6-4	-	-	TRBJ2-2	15	TGTGCCAGCCGACCCAAAGGACAGAACACCGGGGAGCTGTTTTTT	CASRPKGQNTGELFF
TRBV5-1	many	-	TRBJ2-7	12	TGCGCCAGCAGCCTTACAGATTACGAGCAGTACTTC	CASSLTDYEQYF
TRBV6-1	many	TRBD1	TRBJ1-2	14	TGTGCCAGCAGCCTAGACAGGGGCAACTATGGCTACACCTTC	CASSLDRGNYGYTF
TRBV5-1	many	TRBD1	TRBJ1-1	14	TGCGCCAGCAGCTTGGCGGGACAGACTATAGAAGCTTTCTTT	CASSLAGQTIEAFF
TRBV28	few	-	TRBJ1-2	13	TGTGCCAGCAGCAGAGACCCTGGGTATGGCTACACCTTC	CASSRDPGYGYTF
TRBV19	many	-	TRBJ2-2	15	TGTGCCAGTAGTCCAAGGGACCTCTATAGCGGGGAGCTGTTTTTT	CASSPRDLYSGELFF
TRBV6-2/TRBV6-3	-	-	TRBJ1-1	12	TGTGCCAGCAGGGGGCCGGGGGACCGGGTTTTCTTT	CASRGPGDRVFF
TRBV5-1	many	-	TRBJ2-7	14	TGCGCCAGCAGCTTGGCCGAGGGGACCTACGAGCAGTACTTC	CASSLAEGTYEQYF
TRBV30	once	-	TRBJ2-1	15	TGTGCCTGGAGTGATGGCAGGGTTGTGGCTCGGGGGCAGTTCTTC	CAWSDGRVVARGQFF
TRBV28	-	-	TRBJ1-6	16	TGTGCCAGCAGTGGGGTGTCTAGGGGGTATAATTCACCCCTCCACTTT	CASSGVSRGYNSPLHF
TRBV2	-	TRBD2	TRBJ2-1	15	TGTGCCAGGACCTCGGCTAGCGGGATAAACAATGAGCAGTTCTTC	CARTSASGINNEQFF
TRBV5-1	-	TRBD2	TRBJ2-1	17	TGCGCCAGCAGTCTCACTAGCGGGGGGCACGGCTACAATGAGCAGTTCTTC	CASSLTSGGHGYNEQFF
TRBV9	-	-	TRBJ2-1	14	TGTGCCAGCAGCGTGGCTCTCCTTTCGGATGAGCAGTTCTTC	CASSVALLSDEQFF
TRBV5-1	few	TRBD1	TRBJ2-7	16	TGCGCCAGCAGCTTAGGACGGGACAGGGGAGGGTACGAGCAGTACTTC	CASSLGRDRGGYEQYF
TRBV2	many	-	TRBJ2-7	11	TGTGCCAGCAGTGACATGTACGAGCAGTACTTC	CASSDMYEQYF
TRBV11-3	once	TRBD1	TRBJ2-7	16	TGTGCCAGCAGCTTAAGAACGGGACAGGGCCACTACGAGCAGTACTTC	CASSLRTGQGHYEQYF
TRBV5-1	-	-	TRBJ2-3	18	TGCGCCAGCAGCGGGAGGAAACCCAGGACAGTTAGCACAGATACGCAGTATTTT	CASSGRKPRTVSTDTQYF
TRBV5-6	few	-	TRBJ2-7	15	TGTGCCAGCAGCTTGAACAGGGGAGGGAGCTACGAGCAGTACTTC	CASSLNRGGSYEQYF
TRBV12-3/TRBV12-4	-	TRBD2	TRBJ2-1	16	TGTGCCAGCAGTTTAGGTCTGAGCGGGGGAGGGGATGAGCAGTTCTTC	CASSLGLSGGGDEQFF
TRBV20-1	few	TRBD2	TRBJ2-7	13	TGCAGTGCTGGCGCCCGGGGGGGTTACGAGCAGTACTTC	CSAGARGGYEQYF
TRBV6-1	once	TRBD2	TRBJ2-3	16	TGTGCCAGCAGTCGCGGTGGCGGGGGGGTCGCAGATACGCAGTATTTT	CASSRGGGGVADTQYF
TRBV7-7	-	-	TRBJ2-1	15	TGTGCTAGCAGCTTATTCGTCGGGGGTTACAATGAGCAGTTCTTC	CASSLFVGGYNEQFF
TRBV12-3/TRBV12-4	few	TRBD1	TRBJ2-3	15	TGTGCCAGCAGCACCGGGACAGGGGGCGCAGATACGCAGTATTTT	CASSTGTGGADTQYF
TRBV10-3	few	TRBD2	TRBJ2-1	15	TGTGCCATTCGGACTAGCGGGGGGGCCGCGAATGAGCAGTTCTTC	CAIRTSGGAANEQFF
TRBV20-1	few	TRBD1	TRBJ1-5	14	TGCAGTGCTCAGGACAGGGGAAACAATCAGCCCCAGCATTTT	CSAQDRGNNQPQHF
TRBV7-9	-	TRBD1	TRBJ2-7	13	TGTGCCAGCAGCTCCTGGGACAGTTACGAGCAGTACTTC	CASSSWDSYEQYF
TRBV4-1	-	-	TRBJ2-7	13	TGCGCCAGCAGCTCACGATTCCCTTACGAGCAGTACTTC	CASSSRFPYEQYF
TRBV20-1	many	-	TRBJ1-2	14	TGCAGTGCAGTTCTCGACAGTGGGGGGCATGGCTACACCTTC	CSAVLDSGGHGYTF
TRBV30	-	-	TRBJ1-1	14	TGTGCCTGGAGTGTAGATCCCTTGAACACTGAAGCTTTCTTT	CAWSVDPLNTEAFF
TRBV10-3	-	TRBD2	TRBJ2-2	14	TGTGCCACGGGACTAGCGGGATATAACGGGGAGCTGTTTTTT	CATGLAGYNGELFF
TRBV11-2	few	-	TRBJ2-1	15	TGTGCCAGCACCTTCGGGGACGGACCCTACAATGAGCAGTTCTTC	CASTFGDGPYNEQFF
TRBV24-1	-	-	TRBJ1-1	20	TGTGCCACCAGTGATTTGCAAATCGCCCCCCGGACAGAGCTGAACACTGAAGCTTTCTTT	CATSDLQIAPRTELNTEAFF
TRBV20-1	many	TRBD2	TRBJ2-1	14	TGCAGTGCCAAGACTAGCGGGAGTGGCAATGAGCAGTTCTTC	CSAKTSGSGNEQFF
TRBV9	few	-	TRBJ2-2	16	TGTGCCAGCAGCGTTAGTGGGGCAGAGAACACCGGGGAGCTGTTTTTT	CASSVSGAENTGELFF
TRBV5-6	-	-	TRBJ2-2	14	TGTGCCAGCAGCTCGCGAGAATCCACCGGGGAGCTGTTTTTT	CASSSRESTGELFF
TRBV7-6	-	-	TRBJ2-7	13	TGTGCCAGCAGTCCGACCAGAGCCGGGGAGCAGTACTTC	CASSPTRAGEQYF
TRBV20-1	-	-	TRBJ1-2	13	TGCAGTGCGCCCACTGGGGCACGCTATGGCTACACCTTC	CSAPTGARYGYTF
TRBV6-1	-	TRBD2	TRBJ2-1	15	TGTGCCAGCATTCAAAGCGGGGGGACCGACAATGAGCAGTTCTTC	CASIQSGGTDNEQFF
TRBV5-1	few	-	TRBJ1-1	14	TGCGCCAGCAGCTTGGGGTCCGGACCTCTAGAAGCTTTCTTT	CASSLGSGPLEAFF
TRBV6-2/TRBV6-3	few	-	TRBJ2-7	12	TGTGCCAGTCGGACAGAGACCTACGAGCAGTACTTC	CASRTETYEQYF
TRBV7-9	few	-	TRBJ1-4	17	TGTGCCAGCAGCTCGAGGACGCCTCAACAGGCTAATGAAAAACTGTTTTTT	CASSSRTPQQANEKLFF
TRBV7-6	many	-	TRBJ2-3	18	TGTGCCAGCAGCTTAGAGTTCCGCGGGGGCTCTAGCACAGATACGCAGTATTTT	CASSLEFRGGSSTDTQYF